This is a list of T cell receptor beta chains from one sample in a study of CD8 T cells in ankylosing spondylitis. Each CDR3 protein is one row after TCRdb ran MiXCR on the 5' RACE reads. Altogether 300,000 to 400,000 distinct CDR3 sequences are present, about 22% being singletons, with the ten largest covering about 17%. Sequencing used blood, either unsorted or a sorted T cell fraction (not recorded which). The receptors come from a male donor with ankylosing spondylitis. Each CDR3 is given with its conserved first and last residue. D genes are given only for firm matches. Rows give clone size only sometimes, using once, few, many, or a class for an expanded clone.

abundance	d_gene	v_gene	j_gene	CDR3aa	CDR3nt
few	NA	TRBV7-9	TRBJ1-1	CASSRMGVEAFF	TGTGCCAGCAGCCGGATGGGGGTTGAAGCTTTCTTT
NA	TRBD1	TRBV6-4	TRBJ1-5	CASSTDRGQPQHF	TGTGCCAGCAGTACGGACAGGGGCCAGCCCCAGCATTTT
many	NA	TRBV29-1	TRBJ1-1	CSVRQEEAFF	TGCAGCGTACGACAGGAGGAAGCTTTCTTT
NA	TRBD1	TRBV6-5	TRBJ2-7	CASTLLQGEVEQYF	TGTGCCAGCACCTTACTCCAGGGGGAAGTCGAGCAGTACTTC
few	NA	TRBV4-3	TRBJ2-7	CASSPRAGGGEQYF	TGCGCCAGCAGCCCACGGGCCGGGGGTGGCGAGCAGTACTTC
few	TRBD2	TRBV4-2	TRBJ2-2	CASSQTPSGRGTGELFF	TGTGCCAGCAGCCAGACACCCAGCGGGAGAGGGACCGGGGAGCTGTTTTTT
few	NA	TRBV29-1	TRBJ2-3	CSVVRGSTDTQYF	TGCAGCGTTGTGAGGGGGAGCACAGATACGCAGTATTTT
once	NA	TRBV5-1	TRBJ2-7	CASSFGLTGALSEQYF	TGCGCCAGCAGCTTTGGTCTTACGGGAGCTCTCTCCGAGCAGTACTTC
few	NA	TRBV7-9	TRBJ2-5	CASHAEGRGYETQYF	TGTGCCAGCCACGCGGAGGGTCGGGGTTACGAGACCCAGTACTTC
many	TRBD2	TRBV4-2	TRBJ2-1	CASSQDFREETYNEQFF	TGTGCCAGCAGCCAAGACTTCCGGGAGGAGACCTACAATGAGCAGTTCTTC
NA	NA	TRBV11-3	TRBJ2-5	CASSTGTGQETQYF	TGTGCCAGCAGCACCGGGACGGGGCAAGAGACCCAGTACTTC
NA	NA	TRBV6-5	TRBJ2-6	CASSYVRQVNSGANVLTF	TGTGCCAGCAGTTATGTGCGACAGGTCAACTCTGGGGCCAACGTCCTGACTTTC
NA	TRBD2	TRBV20-1	TRBJ2-7	CSASLLAKSYEQYF	TGCAGTGCTAGCCTACTAGCGAAATCCTACGAGCAGTACTTC
few	NA	TRBV3-1	TRBJ2-1	CASSQEGLLYNEQFF	TGTGCCAGCAGCCAAGAAGGTCTACTTTACAATGAGCAGTTCTTC
few	NA	TRBV4-3	TRBJ1-6	CASSQLTGVVPLHF	TGCGCCAGCAGCCAACTTACAGGAGTGGTACCCCTCCACTTT
NA	NA	TRBV20-1	TRBJ1-5	CSATRGGTGPQHF	TGCAGTGCCACCAGGGGTGGGACGGGGCCCCAGCATTTT
NA	TRBD2	TRBV6-1	TRBJ2-1	CASRTVSGGNNEQFF	TGTGCCAGCAGAACAGTTAGCGGGGGAAACAATGAGCAGTTCTTC
few	NA	TRBV7-3	TRBJ2-3	CASSEGGSPFTQYF	TGTGCCAGCAGCGAGGGAGGTTCCCCCTTTACGCAGTATTTT
NA	NA	TRBV5-6	TRBJ1-2	CASSFDTGSYYGYTF	TGTGCCAGCAGCTTCGATACAGGGTCTTACTATGGCTACACCTTC
few	TRBD2	TRBV12-3/TRBV12-4	TRBJ2-7	CASSRASGTSSYEQYF	TGTGCCAGCAGCCGCGCCTCCGGGACTAGTTCGTACGAGCAGTACTTC
NA	NA	TRBV6-4	TRBJ2-1	CASSEGPYDEQFF	TGTGCCAGCAGTGAGGGACCCTACGATGAGCAGTTCTTC
NA	TRBD2	TRBV7-3	TRBJ2-1	CASSKLAGVANEQFF	TGTGCCAGCAGCAAACTAGCGGGAGTAGCAAATGAGCAGTTCTTC
NA	NA	TRBV7-3	TRBJ1-1	CASSWGVSGNTEAFF	TGTGCCAGCAGCTGGGGGGTTTCTGGGAACACTGAAGCTTTCTTT
few	NA	TRBV3-1	TRBJ1-2	CASSPLGPPIYGYTF	TGTGCCAGCAGTCCGCTGGGGCCCCCAATCTATGGCTACACCTTC
NA	NA	TRBV3-1	TRBJ2-7	CASSQGGSAGEQYF	TGTGCCAGCAGCCAAGGGGGATCAGCGGGCGAGCAGTACTTC
few	NA	TRBV18	TRBJ1-1	CASSRQSQNTEAFF	TGTGCCAGCTCACGGCAGAGTCAAAACACTGAAGCTTTCTTT
NA	NA	TRBV14	TRBJ2-7	CASSYYGHQYEQYF	TGTGCCAGCAGCTATTATGGACACCAATACGAGCAGTACTTC
NA	TRBD2	TRBV28	TRBJ2-1	CASSSAGGNNEQFF	TGTGCCAGCAGTTCAGCGGGAGGGAACAATGAGCAGTTCTTC
once	NA	TRBV5-2	TRBJ2-1	CASSAGPDFYNQQFF	TGTGCCAGCAGTGCGGGCCCAGACTTCTACAATCAGCAGTTCTTC
many	NA	TRBV10-3	TRBJ1-5	CAISESLPGSNQPQHF	TGTGCCATCAGTGAGTCGTTGCCTGGTAGCAATCAGCCCCAGCATTTT
once	NA	TRBV6-4	TRBJ2-3	CASSDRATSTDTQYF	TGTGCCAGCAGTGACCGAGCTACTAGCACAGATACGCAGTATTTT
many	NA	TRBV12-3/TRBV12-4	TRBJ2-1	CASSSGLYNEQFF	TGTGCCAGCAGTTCCGGACTCTACAATGAGCAGTTCTTC
few	NA	TRBV19	TRBJ2-5	CASSPRSPVGRETQYF	TGTGCCAGTAGTCCCCGGTCCCCTGTGGGTAGAGAGACCCAGTACTTC
NA	TRBD1	TRBV14	TRBJ1-1	CASSQGPPDRATEAFF	TGTGCCAGCAGCCAAGGGCCCCCGGACAGGGCGACTGAAGCTTTCTTT
NA	NA	TRBV4-1	TRBJ2-7	CASSMDSISYEQYF	TGCGCCAGCAGCATGGACAGTATCTCCTACGAGCAGTACTTC
few	NA	TRBV20-1	TRBJ1-4	CSATTGPEDRGKLFF	TGCAGTGCCACGACCGGACCGGAGGATCGGGGAAAACTGTTTTTT
few	TRBD1	TRBV27	TRBJ1-6	CASRRQGPDTLHF	TGTGCCAGCAGAAGACAGGGCCCTGACACCCTCCACTTT
NA	NA	TRBV7-2	TRBJ2-7	CASSLAGIALQFSYEQYF	TGTGCCAGCAGCTTAGCGGGGATAGCTCTGCAGTTCTCCTACGAGCAGTACTTC
NA	NA	TRBV2	TRBJ1-3	CASSDEKIRRRPSGNTIYF	TGTGCCAGCAGTGATGAGAAAATAAGGAGGCGGCCGTCTGGAAACACCATATATTTT
few	TRBD1	TRBV6-1	TRBJ1-4	CASSVITGVVEKLFF	TGTGCCAGCAGTGTTATCACAGGGGTCGTTGAAAAACTGTTTTTT
few	NA	TRBV28	TRBJ2-5	CASSLHGLEGQETQYF	TGTGCCAGCAGTTTACACGGGCTCGAGGGGCAAGAGACCCAGTACTTC
few	NA	TRBV11-2	TRBJ2-1	CASSLDSGVSYNEQFF	TGTGCCAGCAGCTTAGATAGCGGAGTATCCTACAATGAGCAGTTCTTC
many	TRBD2	TRBV29-1	TRBJ2-1	CSVAGLAGVGEQFF	TGCAGCGTTGCGGGACTAGCGGGAGTGGGTGAGCAGTTCTTC
few	NA	TRBV4-3	TRBJ2-6	CASSPTFSGANVLTF	TGCGCCAGCAGCCCTACGTTCTCTGGGGCCAACGTCCTGACTTTC
few	NA	TRBV11-2	TRBJ2-7	CASSSPFWGSYEQYF	TGTGCCAGCAGTTCCCCTTTTTGGGGATCCTACGAGCAGTACTTC
few	NA	TRBV7-2	TRBJ2-3	CASSLVRLITDTQYF	TGTGCCAGCAGCTTAGTTCGCCTAATCACAGATACGCAGTATTTT
few	TRBD2	TRBV3-1	TRBJ2-7	CASSQQAGAQEQYF	TGTGCCAGCAGCCAACAAGCGGGAGCTCAGGAGCAGTACTTC
NA	TRBD1	TRBV29-1	TRBJ2-1	CSVAPRGQVNEQFF	TGCAGCGTCGCGCCCCGGGGACAGGTCAATGAGCAGTTCTTC
NA	NA	TRBV10-3	TRBJ2-5	CAISEMETQYF	TGTGCCATCAGTGAGATGGAGACCCAGTACTTC
NA	TRBD1	TRBV25-1	TRBJ2-7	CASSDPDRGYYEQYF	TGTGCCAGCAGTGACCCGGACAGGGGATACTACGAGCAGTACTTC
many	NA	TRBV10-3	TRBJ2-3	CAISESGHGTDTQYF	TGTGCCATCAGTGAGTCGGGCCATGGCACAGATACGCAGTATTTT
few	TRBD1	TRBV5-1	TRBJ2-1	CASSLDRGPRGQFF	TGCGCCAGCAGCCTGGACAGGGGGCCGAGGGGGCAGTTCTTC
NA	TRBD1	TRBV27	TRBJ1-6	CASSPRTGGISPLHF	TGTGCCAGCAGTCCCAGGACAGGGGGCATTTCACCCCTCCACTTT